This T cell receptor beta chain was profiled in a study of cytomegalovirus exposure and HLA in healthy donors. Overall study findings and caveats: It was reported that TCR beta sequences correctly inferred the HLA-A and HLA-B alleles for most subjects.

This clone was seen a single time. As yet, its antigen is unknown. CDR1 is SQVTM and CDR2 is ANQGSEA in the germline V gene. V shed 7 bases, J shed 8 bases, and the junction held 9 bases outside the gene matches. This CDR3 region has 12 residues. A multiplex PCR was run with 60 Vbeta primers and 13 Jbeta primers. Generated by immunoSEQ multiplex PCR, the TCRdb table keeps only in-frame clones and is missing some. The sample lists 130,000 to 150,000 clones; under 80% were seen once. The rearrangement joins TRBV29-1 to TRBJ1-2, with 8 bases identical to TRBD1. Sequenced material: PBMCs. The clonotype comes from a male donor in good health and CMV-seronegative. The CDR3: CSGSDREGGYTF. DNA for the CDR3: TGCAGCGGTTCGGACAGGGAGGGGGGCTACACCTTC. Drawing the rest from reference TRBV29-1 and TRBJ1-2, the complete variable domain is SAVISQKPSRDICQRGTSLTIQCQVDSQVTMMFWYRQQPGQSLTLIATANQGSEATYESGFVIDKFPISRPNLTFSTLTVSNMSPEDSSIYLCSGSDREGGYTFGSGTRLTVV.